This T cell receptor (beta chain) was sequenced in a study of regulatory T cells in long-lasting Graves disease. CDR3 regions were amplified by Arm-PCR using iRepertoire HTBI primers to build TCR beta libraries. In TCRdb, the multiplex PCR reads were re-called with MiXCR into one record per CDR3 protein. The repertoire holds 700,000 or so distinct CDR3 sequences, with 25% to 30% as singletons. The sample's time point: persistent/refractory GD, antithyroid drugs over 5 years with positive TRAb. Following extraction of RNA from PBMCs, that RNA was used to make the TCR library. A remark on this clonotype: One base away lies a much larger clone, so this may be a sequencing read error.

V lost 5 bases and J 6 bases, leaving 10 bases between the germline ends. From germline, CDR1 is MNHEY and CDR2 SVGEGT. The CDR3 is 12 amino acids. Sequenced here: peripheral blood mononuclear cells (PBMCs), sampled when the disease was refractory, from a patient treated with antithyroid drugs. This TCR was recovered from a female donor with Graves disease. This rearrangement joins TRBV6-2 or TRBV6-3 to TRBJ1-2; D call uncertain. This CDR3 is CASSISGDGYTF. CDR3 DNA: TGTGCCAGCAGTATATCGGGAGATGGCTACACCTTC.